This entry lists 5 T cell receptor beta chains sequenced from one sample in a study of CD8+ T cells in alopecia areata. Investigators isolated RNA and reverse transcribed it into cDNA to act as the sequencing template. Profiling relied on immunoSEQ multiplex PCR, and the TCRdb table lists in-frame clones only, not all of them. The top ten hold around 1.6% of the sample, which has roughly 200,000 clones, 63% seen once. Here the sequenced sample was CD4+ T cells sorted from blood, taken at week 0. Receptor source: a human donor with alopecia areata.

The V call is TRBV30, the J call TRBJ1-1; D unresolved. Germline lookup yields CDR1 GTSNPN and CDR2 SVGIG (reference sequence). V lost 4 bases to trimming and J lost 1 base, with 10 bases between them. This CDR3 spans 13 amino acids. This CDR3 reads CAWIGYKNTEAFF. The CDR3 nucleotides are TGTGCCTGGATCGGATACAAGAACACTGAAGCTTTCTTT.

The rearrangement joins TRBV30 to TRBJ2-5; D may be TRBD1 or TRBD2 (5 bases each). V lost 4 bases and J lost 5, with 14 bases in between. Germline V gives CDR1 GTSNPN, CDR2 SVGIG (reference sequence). The CDR3 is 13 amino acids. CDR3 in amino acids: CAWMQGVGETQYF. Here the CDR3 DNA reads TGTGCCTGGATGCAGGGAGTTGGGGAGACCCAGTACTTC.

This chain uses TRBV5-1 with TRBJ1-2; D remains ambiguous. The germline V gene has CDR1 SGHRS and CDR2 YFSETQ. The CDR3 runs 12 residues. With 1 base removed from V and 4 bases from J, the gap between germline ends came to 5 bases. CDR3: CASSLSAYGYTF. CDR3 nucleotide sequence: TGCGCCAGCAGCTTGAGTGCCTATGGCTACACCTTC.

This chain joins TRBV9 and TRBJ1-1; 9 bases map to TRBD1. The junction had 4 bases not matched to a gene; V was cut back by 4 bases and J by 3 bases. The CDR3 has 14 amino acids. CDR1 is SGDLS and CDR2 is YYNGEE in the germline V gene. The CDR3 region has the DNA TGTGCCAGCAGCCCTTGGACAGGGGACACTGAAGCTTTCTTT. Translated: CASSPWTGDTEAFF.

The rearrangement joins TRBV11-2 to TRBJ2-5; possible D gene TRBD2, 6 bases. Germline V gene data show CDR1 as SGHAT and CDR2 as FQNNGV. The CDR3 sequence is 13 residues long. Trimming took off 2 bases at V and 9 bases at J, with 13 bases between the two ends. The CDR3 region is CASSLNSGGAQYF. The CDR3 region has the DNA TGTGCCAGCAGCTTAAATTCAGGAGGGGCCCAGTACTTC.